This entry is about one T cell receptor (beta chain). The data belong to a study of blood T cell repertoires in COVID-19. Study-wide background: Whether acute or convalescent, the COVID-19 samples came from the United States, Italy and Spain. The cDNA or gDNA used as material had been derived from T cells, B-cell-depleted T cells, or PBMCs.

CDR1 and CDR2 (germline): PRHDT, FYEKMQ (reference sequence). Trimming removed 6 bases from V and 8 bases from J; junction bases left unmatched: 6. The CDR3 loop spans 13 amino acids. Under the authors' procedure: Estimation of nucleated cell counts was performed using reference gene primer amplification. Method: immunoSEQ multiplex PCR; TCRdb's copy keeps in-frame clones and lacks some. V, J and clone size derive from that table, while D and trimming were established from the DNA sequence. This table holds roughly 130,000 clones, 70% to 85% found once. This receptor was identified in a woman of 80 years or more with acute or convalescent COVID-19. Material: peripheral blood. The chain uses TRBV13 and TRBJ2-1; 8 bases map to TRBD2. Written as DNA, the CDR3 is TGTGCCAGCAGTTCCGGGGGGGCTTATGAGCAGTTCTTC. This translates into CASSSGGAYEQFF.